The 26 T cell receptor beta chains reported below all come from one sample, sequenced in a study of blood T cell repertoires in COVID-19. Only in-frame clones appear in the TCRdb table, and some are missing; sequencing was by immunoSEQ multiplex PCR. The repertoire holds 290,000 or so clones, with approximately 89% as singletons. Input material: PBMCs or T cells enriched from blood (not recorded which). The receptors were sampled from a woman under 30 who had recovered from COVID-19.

CDR3 nucleotides: TGCGCCAGCAGCTTGGCGCAGGGTGGCGAGCAGTACTTC. It yields the protein CASSLAQGGEQYF. The rearrangement joins TRBV5-1 to TRBJ2-7; possibly TRBD1 for D (5 bases). Germline V lookup: CDR1 SGHRS, CDR2 YFSETQ. Deletions cut 0 bases from V and 6 bases from J, with 10 bases between. This CDR3 contains 13 residues.

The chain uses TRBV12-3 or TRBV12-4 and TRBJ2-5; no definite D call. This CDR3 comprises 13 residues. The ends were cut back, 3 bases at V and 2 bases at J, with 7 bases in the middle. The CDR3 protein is CASSFDFQETQYF. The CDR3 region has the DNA TGTGCCAGCAGTTTCGACTTTCAAGAGACCCAGTACTTC.

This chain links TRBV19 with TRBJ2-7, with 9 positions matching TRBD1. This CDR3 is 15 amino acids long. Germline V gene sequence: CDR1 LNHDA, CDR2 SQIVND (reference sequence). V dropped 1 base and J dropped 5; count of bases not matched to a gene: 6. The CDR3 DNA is TGTGCCAGTAGTATAGGGGGGACAGGGTTGCACGAGCAGTACTTC. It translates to CASSIGGTGLHEQYF.

CDR3 in DNA: TGTGCCAGCAGCTCTAGCGGGGGGGCCTCTTTGGAGACCCAGTACTTC. It encodes CASSSSGGASLETQYF. The chain carries TRBV7-2 and TRBJ2-5; 12 nucleotides line up with TRBD2. Germline loops: CDR1 SGHTA, CDR2 FQGNSA. The length of the CDR3 is 16 residues. Trimming removed 4 bases from V and 5 bases from J; junction bases left unmatched: 8. Combining the CDR3 with reference TRBV7-2 and TRBJ2-5 gives the whole variable domain GAGVSQSPSNKVTEKGKDVELRCDPISGHTALYWYRQSLGQGLEFLIYFQGNSAPDKSGLPSDRFSAERTGGSVSTLTIQRTQQEDSAVYLCASSSSGGASLETQYFGPGTRLLVL.

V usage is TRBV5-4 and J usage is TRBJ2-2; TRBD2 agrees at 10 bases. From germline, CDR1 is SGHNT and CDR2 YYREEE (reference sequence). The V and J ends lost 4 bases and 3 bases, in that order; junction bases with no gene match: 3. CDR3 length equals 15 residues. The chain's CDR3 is CASSLAGVYTGELFF. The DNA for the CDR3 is TGTGCCAGCAGCCTAGCGGGGGTATACACCGGGGAGCTGTTTTTT.

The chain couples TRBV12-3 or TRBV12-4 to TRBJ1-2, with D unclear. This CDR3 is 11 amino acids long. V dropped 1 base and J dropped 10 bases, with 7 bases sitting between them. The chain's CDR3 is CASSLVGAYTF. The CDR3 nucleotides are TGTGCCAGCAGTTTAGTGGGCGCCTACACCTTC.

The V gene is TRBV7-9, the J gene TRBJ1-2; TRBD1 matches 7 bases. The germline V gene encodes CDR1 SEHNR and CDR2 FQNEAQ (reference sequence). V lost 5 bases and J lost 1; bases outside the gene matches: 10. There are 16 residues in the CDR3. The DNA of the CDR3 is TGTGCCAGCAGCGAATATTGGGGACAGTATAACTATGGCTACACCTTC. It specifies CASSEYWGQYNYGYTF.

The CDR3 here is CASSPELNEKLFF. CDR3 in DNA: TGTGCCAGCTCACCGGAGCTTAATGAAAAACTGTTTTTT. The J gene is TRBJ1-4, the V gene TRBV18; D uncertain. This CDR3 contains 13 residues. Looked up from germline, CDR1 is KGHSH and CDR2 is LQKENI. Trimming cost V 3 bases and J 4 bases, with 6 bases left between them.

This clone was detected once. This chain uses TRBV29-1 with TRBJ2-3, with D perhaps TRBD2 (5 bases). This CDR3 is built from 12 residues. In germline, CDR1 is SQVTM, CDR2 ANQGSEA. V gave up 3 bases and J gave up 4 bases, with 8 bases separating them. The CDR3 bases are TGCAGCGTTGATAGAGGGCCAGATACGCAGTATTTT. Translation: CSVDRGPDTQYF.

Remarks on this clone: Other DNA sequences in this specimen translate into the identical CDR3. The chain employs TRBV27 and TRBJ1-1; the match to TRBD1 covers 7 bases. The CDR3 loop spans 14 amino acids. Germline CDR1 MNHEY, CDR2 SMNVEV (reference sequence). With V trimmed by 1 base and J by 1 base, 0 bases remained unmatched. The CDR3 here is CASSLYRGNTEAFF. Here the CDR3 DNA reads TGTGCCAGCAGTTTATACAGGGGGAACACTGAAGCTTTCTTT.

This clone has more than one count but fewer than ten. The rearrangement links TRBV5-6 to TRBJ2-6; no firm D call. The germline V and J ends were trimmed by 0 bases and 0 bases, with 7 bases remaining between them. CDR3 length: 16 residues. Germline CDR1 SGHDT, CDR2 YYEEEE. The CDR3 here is CASSLVVDSGANVLTF. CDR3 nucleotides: TGTGCCAGCAGCTTGGTTGTAGACTCTGGGGCCAACGTCCTGACTTTC. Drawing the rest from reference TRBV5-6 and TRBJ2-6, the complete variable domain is DAGVTQSPTHLIKTRGQQVTLRCSPKSGHDTVSWYQQALGQGPQFIFQYYEEEERQRGNFPDRFSGHQFPNYSSELNVNALLLGDSALYLCASSLVVDSGANVLTFGAGSRLTVL.

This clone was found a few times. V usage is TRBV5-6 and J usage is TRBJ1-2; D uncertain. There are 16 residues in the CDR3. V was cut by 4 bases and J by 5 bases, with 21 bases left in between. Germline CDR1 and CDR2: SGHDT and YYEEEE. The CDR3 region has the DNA TGTGCCAGCAGCCTCCGGGTGAATGTAGAATGGTATGGCTACACCTTC. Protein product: CASSLRVNVEWYGYTF.

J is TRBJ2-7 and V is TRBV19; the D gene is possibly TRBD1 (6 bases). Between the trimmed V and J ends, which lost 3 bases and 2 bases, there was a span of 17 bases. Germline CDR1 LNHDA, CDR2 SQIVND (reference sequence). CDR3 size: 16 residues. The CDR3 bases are TGTGCCAGTAGTATGACCCGACAGGTCCTAACCTACGAGCAGTACTTC. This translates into CASSMTRQVLTYEQYF.

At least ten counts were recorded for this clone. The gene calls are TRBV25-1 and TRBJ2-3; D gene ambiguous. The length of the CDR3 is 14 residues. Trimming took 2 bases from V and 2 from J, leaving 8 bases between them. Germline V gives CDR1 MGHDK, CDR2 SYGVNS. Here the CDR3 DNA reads TGTGCCAGCAGTGAAATTACTTTCACAGATACGCAGTATTTT. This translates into CASSEITFTDTQYF.

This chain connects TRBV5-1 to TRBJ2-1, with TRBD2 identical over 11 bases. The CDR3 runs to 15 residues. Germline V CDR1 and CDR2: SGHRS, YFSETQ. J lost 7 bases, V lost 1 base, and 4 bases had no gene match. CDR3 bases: TGCGCCAGCAGCTTGTTAGCGGGAGGGAGAAATGAGCAGTTCTTC. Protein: CASSLLAGGRNEQFF. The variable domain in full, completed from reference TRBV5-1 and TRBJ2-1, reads KAGVTQTPRYLIKTRGQQVTLSCSPISGHRSVSWYQQTPGQGLQFLFEYFSETQRNKGNFPGRFSGRQFSNSRSEMNVSTLELGDSALYLCASSLLAGGRNEQFFGPGTRLTVL.

In DNA form, the CDR3 reads TGTGCCAGCAGCTTCCCTAGCGGGGGCACAGATACGCAGTATTTT. Amino acids: CASSFPSGGTDTQYF. The chain uses TRBV7-2 and TRBJ2-3; 9 bases align to TRBD2. CDR3 length equals 15 residues. The germline gives CDR1 SGHTA, CDR2 FQGNSA. Germline trimming cut 3 bases from V and 1 base from J; bases unmatched to any gene: 2.

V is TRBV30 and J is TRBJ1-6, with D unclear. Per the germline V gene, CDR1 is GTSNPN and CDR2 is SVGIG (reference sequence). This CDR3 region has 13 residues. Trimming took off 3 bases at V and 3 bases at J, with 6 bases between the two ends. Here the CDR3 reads CAWRGVYNSPLHF. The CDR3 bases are TGTGCCTGGAGGGGAGTCTATAATTCACCCCTCCACTTT.

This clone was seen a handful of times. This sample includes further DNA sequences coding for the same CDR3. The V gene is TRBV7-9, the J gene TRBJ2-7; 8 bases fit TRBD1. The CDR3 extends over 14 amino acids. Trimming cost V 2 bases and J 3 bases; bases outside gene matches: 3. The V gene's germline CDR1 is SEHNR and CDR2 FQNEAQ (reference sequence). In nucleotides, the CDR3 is TGTGCCAGCAGCTTATCTGGACAGGGCTACGAGCAGTACTTC. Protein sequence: CASSLSGQGYEQYF.

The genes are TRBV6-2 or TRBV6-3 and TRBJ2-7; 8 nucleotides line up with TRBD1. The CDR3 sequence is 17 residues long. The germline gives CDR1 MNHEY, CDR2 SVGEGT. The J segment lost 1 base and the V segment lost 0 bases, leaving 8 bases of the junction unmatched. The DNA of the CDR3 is TGTGCCAGCAGTTACTCGAGGCAGGGGGCCTTTTCCTACGAGCAGTACTTC. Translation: CASSYSRQGAFSYEQYF.

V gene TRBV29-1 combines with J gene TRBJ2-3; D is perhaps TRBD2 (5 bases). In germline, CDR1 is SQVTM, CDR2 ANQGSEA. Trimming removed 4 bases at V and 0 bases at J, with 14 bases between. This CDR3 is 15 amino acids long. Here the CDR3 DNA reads TGCAGCGTTGGGAGGCAGTTTCCTAGCACAGATACGCAGTATTTT. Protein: CSVGRQFPSTDTQYF.

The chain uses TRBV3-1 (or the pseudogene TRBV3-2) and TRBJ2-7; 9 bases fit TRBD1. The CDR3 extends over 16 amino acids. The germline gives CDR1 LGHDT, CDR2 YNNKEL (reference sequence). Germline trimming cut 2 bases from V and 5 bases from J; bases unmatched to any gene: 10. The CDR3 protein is CASSQYGTGRPNEQYF. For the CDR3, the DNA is TGTGCCAGCAGCCAATATGGGACAGGGCGTCCGAACGAGCAGTACTTC.

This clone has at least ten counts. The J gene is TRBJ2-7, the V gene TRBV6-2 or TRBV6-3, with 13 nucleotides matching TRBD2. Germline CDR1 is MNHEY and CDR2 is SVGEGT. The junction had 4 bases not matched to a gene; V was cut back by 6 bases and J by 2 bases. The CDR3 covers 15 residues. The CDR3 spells CASSLTSGGPYEQYF. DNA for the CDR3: TGTGCCAGCAGCTTGACTAGCGGGGGGCCCTACGAGCAGTACTTC.

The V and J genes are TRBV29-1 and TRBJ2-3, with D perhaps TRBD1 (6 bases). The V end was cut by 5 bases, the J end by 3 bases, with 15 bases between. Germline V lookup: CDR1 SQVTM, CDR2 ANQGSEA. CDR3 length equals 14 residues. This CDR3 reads CSVPTGYGTDTQYF. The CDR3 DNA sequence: TGCAGCGTTCCTACAGGGTACGGTACAGATACGCAGTATTTT.

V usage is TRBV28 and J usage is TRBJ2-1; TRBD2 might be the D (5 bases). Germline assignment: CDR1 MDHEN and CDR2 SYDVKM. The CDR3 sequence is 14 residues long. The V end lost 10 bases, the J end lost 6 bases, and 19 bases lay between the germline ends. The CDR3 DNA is TGTGCCACCGTCCTGGTGGCTAGCATCAATGAGCAGTTCTTC. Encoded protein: CATVLVASINEQFF.

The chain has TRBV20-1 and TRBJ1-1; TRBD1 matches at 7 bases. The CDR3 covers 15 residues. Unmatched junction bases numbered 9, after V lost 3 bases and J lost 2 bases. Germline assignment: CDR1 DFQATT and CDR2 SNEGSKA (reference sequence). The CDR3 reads CSASVGQLFNTEAFF. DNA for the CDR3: TGCAGTGCTAGTGTGGGACAGCTTTTTAACACTGAAGCTTTCTTT.

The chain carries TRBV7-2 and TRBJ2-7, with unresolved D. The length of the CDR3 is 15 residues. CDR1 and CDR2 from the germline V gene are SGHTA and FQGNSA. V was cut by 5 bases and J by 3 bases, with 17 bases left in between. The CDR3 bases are TGTGCCAGCAGCGCGGAGCCGATTCAGAACTACGAGCAGTACTTC. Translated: CASSAEPIQNYEQYF.